This T cell receptor beta chain originates from a study of shared clonotypes between healthy human individuals. The study's findings and limits: Relative to clonotypes present in all four donors, those not shared had lower generation probabilities. A few donors had roughly 5% of their naive CD4 clonotypes in common.

Sorted subsets were amplified in replicate PCRs using about 200 ng DNA, 30,000 to 35,000 T cell genomes. The repertoire was sequenced with immunoSEQ multiplex PCR; TCRdb's copy has only in-frame clones and lacks some. The data show over 1.5 million clones, about 98% seen once. As for this clone: The antigen is unknown.

The receptor was derived from a man in his thirties or forties in good health. What was sequenced was naive CD4+ T cells sorted from blood. Subset given: CD45RA+ positively selected.

The CDR3: CASSTAGRNEQFF. The DNA for the CDR3 is TGTGCCAGCAGTACGGCAGGGCGGAATGAGCAGTTCTTC. The chain joins TRBV25-1 to TRBJ2-1, with D perhaps matching TRBD1 (5 bases). This CDR3 spans 13 amino acids. The V gene's germline CDR1 is MGHDK and CDR2 SYGVNS. Between the trimmed V and J ends, which lost 5 bases and 7 bases, there was a span of 12 bases.